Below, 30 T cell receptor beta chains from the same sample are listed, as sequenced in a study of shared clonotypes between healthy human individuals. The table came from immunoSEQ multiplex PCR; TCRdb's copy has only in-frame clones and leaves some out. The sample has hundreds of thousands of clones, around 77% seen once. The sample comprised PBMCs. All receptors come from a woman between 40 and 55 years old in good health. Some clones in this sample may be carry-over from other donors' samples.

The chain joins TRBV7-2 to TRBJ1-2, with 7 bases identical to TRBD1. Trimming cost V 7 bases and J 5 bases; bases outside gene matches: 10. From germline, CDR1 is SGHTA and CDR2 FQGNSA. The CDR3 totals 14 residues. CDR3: CASTITGTEYGYTF. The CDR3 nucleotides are TGTGCCAGCACCATAACCGGGACAGAATATGGCTACACCTTC.

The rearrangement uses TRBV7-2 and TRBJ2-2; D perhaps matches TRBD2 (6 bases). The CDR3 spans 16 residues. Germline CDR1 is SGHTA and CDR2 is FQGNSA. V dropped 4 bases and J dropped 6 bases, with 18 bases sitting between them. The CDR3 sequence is CASSYRAGLAAGELFF. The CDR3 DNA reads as TGTGCCAGCAGCTATAGGGCGGGATTGGCGGCCGGGGAGCTGTTTTTT.

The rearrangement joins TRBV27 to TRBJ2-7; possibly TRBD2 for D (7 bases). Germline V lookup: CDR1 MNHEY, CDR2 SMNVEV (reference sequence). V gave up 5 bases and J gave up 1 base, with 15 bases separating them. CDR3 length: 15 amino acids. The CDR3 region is CASSHGGGGSYEQYF. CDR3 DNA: TGTGCCAGCAGTCATGGGGGAGGGGGATCCTACGAGCAGTACTTC.

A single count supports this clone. This CDR3 reads CASSPGQMNTEAFF. CDR3 DNA sequence: TGTGCCAGCAGTCCGGGACAGATGAACACTGAAGCTTTCTTT. This rearrangement joins TRBV2 to TRBJ1-1; 7 bases agree with TRBD1. This CDR3 is built from 14 residues. J lost 0 bases, V lost 5 bases, and 3 bases had no gene match. The germline gives CDR1 SNHLY, CDR2 FYNNEI.

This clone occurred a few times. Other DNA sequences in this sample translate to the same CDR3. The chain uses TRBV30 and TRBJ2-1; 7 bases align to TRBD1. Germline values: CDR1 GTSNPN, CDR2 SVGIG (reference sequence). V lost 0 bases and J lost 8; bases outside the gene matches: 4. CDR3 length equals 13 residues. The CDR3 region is CAWSVKGADEQFF. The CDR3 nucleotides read TGTGCCTGGAGTGTAAAGGGGGCGGATGAGCAGTTCTTC.

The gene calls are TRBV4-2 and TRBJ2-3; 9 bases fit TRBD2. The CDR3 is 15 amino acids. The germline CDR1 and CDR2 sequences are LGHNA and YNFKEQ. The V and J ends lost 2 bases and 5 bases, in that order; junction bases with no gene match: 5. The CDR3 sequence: CASSQLLAGLDTQYF. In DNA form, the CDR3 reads TGTGCCAGCAGCCAACTGCTAGCGGGACTAGATACGCAGTATTTT.

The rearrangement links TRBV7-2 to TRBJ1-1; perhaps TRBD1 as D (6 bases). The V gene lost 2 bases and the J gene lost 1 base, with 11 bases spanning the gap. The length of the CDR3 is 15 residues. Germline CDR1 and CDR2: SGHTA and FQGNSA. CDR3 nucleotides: TGTGCCAGCAGCTTACTGCAGGGGCCGAACACTGAAGCTTTCTTT. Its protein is CASSLLQGPNTEAFF.

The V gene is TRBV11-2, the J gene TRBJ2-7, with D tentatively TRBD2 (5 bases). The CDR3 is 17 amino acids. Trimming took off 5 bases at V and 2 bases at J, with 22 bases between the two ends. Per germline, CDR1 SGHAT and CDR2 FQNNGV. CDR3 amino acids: CASSQDQSGKTTYEQYF. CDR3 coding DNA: TGTGCCAGCAGCCAAGACCAATCGGGGAAAACCACCTACGAGCAGTACTTC.

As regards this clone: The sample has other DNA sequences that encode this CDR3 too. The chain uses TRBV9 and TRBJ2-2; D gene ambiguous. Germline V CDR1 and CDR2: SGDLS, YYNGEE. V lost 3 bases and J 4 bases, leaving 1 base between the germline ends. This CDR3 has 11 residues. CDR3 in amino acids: CASSATGELFF. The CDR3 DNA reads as TGTGCCAGCAGCGCCACCGGGGAGCTGTTTTTT. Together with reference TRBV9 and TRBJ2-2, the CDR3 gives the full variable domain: DSGVTQTPKHLITATGQRVTLRCSPRSGDLSVYWYQQSLDQGLQFLIQYYNGEERAKGNILERFSAQQFPDLHSELNLSSLELGDSALYFCASSATGELFFGEGSRLTVL.

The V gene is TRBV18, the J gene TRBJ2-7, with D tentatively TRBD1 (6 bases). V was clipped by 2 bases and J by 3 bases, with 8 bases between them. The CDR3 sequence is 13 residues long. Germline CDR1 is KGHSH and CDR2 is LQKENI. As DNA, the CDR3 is TGTGCCAGCTCACCAGGACAGAACTACGAGCAGTACTTC. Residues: CASSPGQNYEQYF.

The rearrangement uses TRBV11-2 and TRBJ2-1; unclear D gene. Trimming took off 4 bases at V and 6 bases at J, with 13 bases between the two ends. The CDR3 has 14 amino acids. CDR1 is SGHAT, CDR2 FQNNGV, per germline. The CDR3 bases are TGTGCCAGCAGCTCCCCCCGCTGGGGCAATGAGCAGTTCTTC. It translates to CASSSPRWGNEQFF.

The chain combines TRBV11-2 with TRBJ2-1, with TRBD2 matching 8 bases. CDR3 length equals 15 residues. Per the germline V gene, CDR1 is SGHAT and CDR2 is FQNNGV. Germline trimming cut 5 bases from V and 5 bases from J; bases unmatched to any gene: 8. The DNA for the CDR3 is TGTGCCAGCAGCCCCATAGCGGGATTCAACAATGAGCAGTTCTTC. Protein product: CASSPIAGFNNEQFF.

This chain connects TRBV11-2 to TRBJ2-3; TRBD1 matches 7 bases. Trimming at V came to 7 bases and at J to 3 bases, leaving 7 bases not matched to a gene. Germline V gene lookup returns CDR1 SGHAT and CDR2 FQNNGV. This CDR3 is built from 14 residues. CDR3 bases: TGTGCCAGCAACCACCAGGGGGAAACAGATACGCAGTATTTT. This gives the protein CASNHQGETDTQYF.

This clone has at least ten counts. CDR3 coding DNA: TGTGCCAGCAGTGAAGCGGGAGGTTTTGAGACCCAGTACTTC. Encoded protein: CASSEAGGFETQYF. The rearrangement links TRBV6-1 to TRBJ2-5, with D possibly matching TRBD2 (6 bases). Germline CDR1 is MNHNS and CDR2 is SASEGT. CDR3 length: 14 amino acids. Between the trimmed V and J ends, which lost 0 bases and 5 bases, there was a span of 10 bases.

The CDR3 spells CASSPVKWAGDNEQFF. The CDR3 region has the DNA TGTGCCAGCAGCCCGGTTAAATGGGCGGGGGACAATGAGCAGTTCTTC. The chain combines TRBV7-6 with TRBJ2-1; the match to TRBD2 covers 7 bases. The length of the CDR3 is 16 residues. V was pared by 5 bases and J by 5 bases, with 12 bases of the junction left unmatched. Per germline, CDR1 SGHVS and CDR2 FNYEAQ.

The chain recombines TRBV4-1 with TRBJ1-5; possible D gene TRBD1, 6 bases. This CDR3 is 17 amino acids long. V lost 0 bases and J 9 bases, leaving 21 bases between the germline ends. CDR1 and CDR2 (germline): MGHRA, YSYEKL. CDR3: CASSQDNVVGGPRPQHF. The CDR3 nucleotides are TGCGCCAGCAGCCAAGATAACGTCGTGGGGGGCCCTCGGCCCCAGCATTTT.

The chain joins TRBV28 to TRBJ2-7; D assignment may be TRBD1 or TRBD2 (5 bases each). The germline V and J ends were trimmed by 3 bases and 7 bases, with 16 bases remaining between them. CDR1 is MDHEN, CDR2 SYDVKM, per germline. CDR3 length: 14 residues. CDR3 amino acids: CASSFRDVMREQYF. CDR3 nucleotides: TGTGCCAGCAGTTTCCGGGACGTTATGAGGGAGCAGTACTTC.

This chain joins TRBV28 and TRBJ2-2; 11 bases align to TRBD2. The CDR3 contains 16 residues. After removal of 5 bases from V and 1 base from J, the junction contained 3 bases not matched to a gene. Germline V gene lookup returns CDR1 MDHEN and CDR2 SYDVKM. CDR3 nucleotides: TGTGCCAGCAGTCTGACTAGCGGGGAGAACACCGGGGAGCTGTTTTTT. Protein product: CASSLTSGENTGELFF.

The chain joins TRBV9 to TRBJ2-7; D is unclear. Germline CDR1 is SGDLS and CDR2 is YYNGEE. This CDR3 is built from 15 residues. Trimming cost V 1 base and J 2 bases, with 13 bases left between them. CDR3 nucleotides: TGTGCCAGCAGCGTATCAGGCCGGAGCCCCTACGAGCAGTACTTC. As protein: CASSVSGRSPYEQYF.

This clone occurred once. In DNA form, the CDR3 reads TGTGCCAGCAGTCACGGACACACGAACACCGGGGAGCTGTTTTTT. This gives the protein CASSHGHTNTGELFF. The rearrangement links TRBV6-1 to TRBJ2-2, with TRBD1 as a possible D gene (5 bases). Germline V gene sequence: CDR1 MNHNS, CDR2 SASEGT. The V gene lost 5 bases and the J gene lost 0 bases, with 10 bases spanning the gap. The CDR3 consists of 15 residues.

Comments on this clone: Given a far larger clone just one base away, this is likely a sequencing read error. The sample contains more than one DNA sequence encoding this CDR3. CDR3 protein: CASSLSGGWSNQPQHF. CDR3 sequence (DNA): TGTGCCAGCAGTTTAAGTGGGGGATGGAGCAATCAGCCCCAGCATTTT. The chain has TRBV28 and TRBJ1-5; tentative D call: TRBD1 (5 bases). CDR3 length: 16 residues. The V end lost 2 bases, the J end lost 1 base, and 12 bases lay between the germline ends. CDR1 is MDHEN and CDR2 is SYDVKM in the germline V gene.

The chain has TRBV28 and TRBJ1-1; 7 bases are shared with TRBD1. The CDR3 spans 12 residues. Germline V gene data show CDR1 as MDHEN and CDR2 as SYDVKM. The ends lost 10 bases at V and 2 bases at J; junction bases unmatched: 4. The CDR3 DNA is TGTGCCACCGACAGGGCCAACACTGAAGCTTTCTTT. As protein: CATDRANTEAFF.

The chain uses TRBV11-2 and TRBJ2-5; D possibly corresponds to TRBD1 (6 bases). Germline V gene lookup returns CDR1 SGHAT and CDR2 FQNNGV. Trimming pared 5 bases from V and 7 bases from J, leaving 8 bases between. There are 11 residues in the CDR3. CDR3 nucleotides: TGTGCCAGCAGCCCGACAGGGACCCAGTACTTC. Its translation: CASSPTGTQYF.

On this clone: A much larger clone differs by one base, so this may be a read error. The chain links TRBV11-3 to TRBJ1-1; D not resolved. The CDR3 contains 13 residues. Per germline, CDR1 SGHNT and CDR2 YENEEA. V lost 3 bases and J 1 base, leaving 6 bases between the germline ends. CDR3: CASSFSENTEAFF. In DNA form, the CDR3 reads TGTGCCAGCAGCTTTTCAGAGAACACTGAAGCTTTCTTT.

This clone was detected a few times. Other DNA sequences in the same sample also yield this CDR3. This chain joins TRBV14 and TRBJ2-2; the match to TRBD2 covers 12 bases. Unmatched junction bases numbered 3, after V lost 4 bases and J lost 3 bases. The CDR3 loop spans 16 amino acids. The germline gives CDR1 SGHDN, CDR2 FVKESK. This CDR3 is CASSPRLAGDTGELFF. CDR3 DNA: TGTGCCAGCAGCCCCCGACTAGCGGGGGACACCGGGGAGCTGTTTTTT.

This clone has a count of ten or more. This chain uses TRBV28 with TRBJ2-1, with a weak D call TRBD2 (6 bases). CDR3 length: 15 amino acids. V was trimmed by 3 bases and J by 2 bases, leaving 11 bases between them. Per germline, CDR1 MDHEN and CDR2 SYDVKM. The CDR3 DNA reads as TGTGCCAGCAGTTTGACGGGAGAACCCTACAATGAGCAGTTCTTC. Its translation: CASSLTGEPYNEQFF.

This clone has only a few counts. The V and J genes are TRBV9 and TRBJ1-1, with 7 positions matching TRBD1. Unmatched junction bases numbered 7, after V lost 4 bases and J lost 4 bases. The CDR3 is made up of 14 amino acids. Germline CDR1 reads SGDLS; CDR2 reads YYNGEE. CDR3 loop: CASSLRDSSTEAFF. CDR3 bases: TGTGCCAGCAGCCTCCGGGACAGTAGCACTGAAGCTTTCTTT.

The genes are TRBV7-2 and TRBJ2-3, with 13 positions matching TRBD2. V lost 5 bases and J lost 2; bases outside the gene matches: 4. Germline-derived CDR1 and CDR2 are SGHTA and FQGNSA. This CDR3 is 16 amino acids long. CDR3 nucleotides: TGTGCCAGCAGCACAGGGACTAGCGGGACCACAGATACGCAGTATTTT. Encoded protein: CASSTGTSGTTDTQYF.

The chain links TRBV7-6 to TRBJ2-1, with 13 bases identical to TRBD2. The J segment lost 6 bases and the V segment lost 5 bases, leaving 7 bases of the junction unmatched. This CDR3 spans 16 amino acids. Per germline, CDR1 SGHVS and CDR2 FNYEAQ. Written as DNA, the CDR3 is TGTGCCAGCAGCCCCGGGGGACTAGCGGGATTCAATGAGCAGTTCTTC. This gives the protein CASSPGGLAGFNEQFF.

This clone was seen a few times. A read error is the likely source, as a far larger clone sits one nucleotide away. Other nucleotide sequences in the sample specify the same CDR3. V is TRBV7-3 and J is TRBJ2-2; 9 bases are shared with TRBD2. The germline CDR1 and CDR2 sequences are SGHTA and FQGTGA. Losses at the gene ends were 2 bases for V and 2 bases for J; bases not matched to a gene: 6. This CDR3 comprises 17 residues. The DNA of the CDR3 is TGTGCCAGCAGCTTACCGGGACTAGCAGGAAACACCGGGGAGCTGTTTTTT. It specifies CASSLPGLAGNTGELFF. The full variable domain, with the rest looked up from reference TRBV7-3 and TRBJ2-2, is GAGVSQTPSNKVTEKGKYVELRCDPISGHTALYWYRQSLGQGPEFLIYFQGTGAADDSGLPNDRFFAVRPEGSVSTLKIQRTERGDSAVYLCASSLPGLAGNTGELFFGEGSRLTVL.